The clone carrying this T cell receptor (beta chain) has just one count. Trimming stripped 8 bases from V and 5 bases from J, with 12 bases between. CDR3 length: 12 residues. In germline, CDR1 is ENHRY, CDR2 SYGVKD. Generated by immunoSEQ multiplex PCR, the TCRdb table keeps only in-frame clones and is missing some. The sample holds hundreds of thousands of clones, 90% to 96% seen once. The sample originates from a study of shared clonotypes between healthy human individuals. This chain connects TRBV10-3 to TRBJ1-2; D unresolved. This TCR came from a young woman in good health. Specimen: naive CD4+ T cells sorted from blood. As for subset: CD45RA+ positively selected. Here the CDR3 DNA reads TGTGCCATCGAAGGGCCCGTATATGGCTACACCTTC. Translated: CAIEGPVYGYTF.